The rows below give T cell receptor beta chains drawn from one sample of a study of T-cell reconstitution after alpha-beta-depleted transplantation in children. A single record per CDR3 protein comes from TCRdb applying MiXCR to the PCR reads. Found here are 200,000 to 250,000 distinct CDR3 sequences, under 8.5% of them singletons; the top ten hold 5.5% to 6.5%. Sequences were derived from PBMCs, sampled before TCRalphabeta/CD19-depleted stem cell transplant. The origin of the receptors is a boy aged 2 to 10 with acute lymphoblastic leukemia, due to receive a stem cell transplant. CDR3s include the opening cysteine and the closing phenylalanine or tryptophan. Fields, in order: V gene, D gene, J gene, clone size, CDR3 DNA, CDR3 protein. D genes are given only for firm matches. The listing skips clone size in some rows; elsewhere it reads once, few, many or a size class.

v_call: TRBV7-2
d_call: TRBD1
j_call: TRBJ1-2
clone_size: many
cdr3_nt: TGTGCCAGCAGCTCCCGACAGGGGGTACGCTATGGCTACACCTTC
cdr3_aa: CASSSRQGVRYGYTF

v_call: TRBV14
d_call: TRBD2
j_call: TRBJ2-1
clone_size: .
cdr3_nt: TGTGCCAGCAGCTCCCGAGAGCGGGGGATGAATGAGCAGTTCTTC
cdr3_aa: CASSSRERGMNEQFF

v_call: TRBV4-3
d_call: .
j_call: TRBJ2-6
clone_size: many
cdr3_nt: TGCGCCAGCAGCCAAGGGGGCGGGGCCAACGTCCTGACTTTC
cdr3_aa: CASSQGGGANVLTF

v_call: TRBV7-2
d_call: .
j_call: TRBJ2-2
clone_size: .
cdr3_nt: TGTGCCAGCAGCAGAGACCGTGCGGACACCGGGGAGCTGTTTTTT
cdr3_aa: CASSRDRADTGELFF

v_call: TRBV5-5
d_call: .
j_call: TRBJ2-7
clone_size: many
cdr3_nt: TGTGCCAGCAGCTTGGGTCTAAGAGCGACTACGACCGAGCAGTACTTC
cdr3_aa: CASSLGLRATTTEQYF

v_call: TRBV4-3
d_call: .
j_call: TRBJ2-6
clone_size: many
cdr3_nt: TGCGCCAGCAGCCAAGGTTACGGGGCCAACGTCCTGACTTTC
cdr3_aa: CASSQGYGANVLTF

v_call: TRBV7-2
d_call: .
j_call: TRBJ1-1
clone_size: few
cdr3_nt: TGTGCCAGCAGCTTGAGCCAGGTCTTGGGTGAAGCTTTCTTT
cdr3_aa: CASSLSQVLGEAFF

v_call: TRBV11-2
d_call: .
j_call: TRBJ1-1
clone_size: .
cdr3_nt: TGTGCCAGCAGCTTAGTTCCCGTTTGGGGGGGGGACACTGAAGCTTTCTTT
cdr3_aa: CASSLVPVWGGDTEAFF

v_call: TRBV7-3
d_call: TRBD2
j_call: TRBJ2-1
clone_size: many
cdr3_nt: TGTGCCAGCAGCTCAAGCGGGGGGGCACGGGAGCAGTTCTTC
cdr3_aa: CASSSSGGAREQFF

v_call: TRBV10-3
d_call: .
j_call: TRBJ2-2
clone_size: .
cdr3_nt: TGTGCCATCAAACGGCGGGACAACACCGGGGAGCTGTTTTTT
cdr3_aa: CAIKRRDNTGELFF

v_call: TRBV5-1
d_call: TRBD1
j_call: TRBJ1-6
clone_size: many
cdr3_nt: TGCGCCAGCAGCTTGCGCGGGGACAGGGGGCCGGGTTCACCCCTCCACTTT
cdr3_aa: CASSLRGDRGPGSPLHF

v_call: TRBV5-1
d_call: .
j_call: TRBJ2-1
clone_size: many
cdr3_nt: TGCGCCAGCAGCCCGGGCCTAAGGGTTTACAATGAGCAGTTCTTC
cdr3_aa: CASSPGLRVYNEQFF

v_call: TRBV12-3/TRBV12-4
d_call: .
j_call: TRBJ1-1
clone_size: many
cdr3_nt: TGTGCCAGCAGTGTTCATGGGGAGGGAACTGAAGCTTTCTTT
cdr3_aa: CASSVHGEGTEAFF

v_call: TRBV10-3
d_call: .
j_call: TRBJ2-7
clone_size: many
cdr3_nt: TGTGCCATCAACTCCCAGAGATTTGACGAGCAGTACTTC
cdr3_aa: CAINSQRFDEQYF

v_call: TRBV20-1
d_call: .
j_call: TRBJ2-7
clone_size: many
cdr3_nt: TGCAGTGCTCCTCGATCAGGGGTTCGCAGGTACGAGCAGTACTTC
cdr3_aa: CSAPRSGVRRYEQYF

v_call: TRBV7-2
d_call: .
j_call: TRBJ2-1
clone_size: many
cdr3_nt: TGTGCCAGCAGCTTAGATTCGTGGCAGTTCTTC
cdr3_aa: CASSLDSWQFF

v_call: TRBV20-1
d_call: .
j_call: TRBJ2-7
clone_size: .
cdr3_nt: TGCAGTGCTGCCGACGGCCTCCGCGAGCAGTACTTC
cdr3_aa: CSAADGLREQYF

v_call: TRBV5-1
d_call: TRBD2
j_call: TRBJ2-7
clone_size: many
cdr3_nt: TGCGCCAGCAGCTCTAGCGGTACCTCCTACGAGCAGTACTTC
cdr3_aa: CASSSSGTSYEQYF

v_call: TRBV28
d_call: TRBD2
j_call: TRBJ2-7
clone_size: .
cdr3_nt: TGTGCCAGCACGCGGGGGGGGGAGCAGTACTTC
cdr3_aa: CASTRGGEQYF

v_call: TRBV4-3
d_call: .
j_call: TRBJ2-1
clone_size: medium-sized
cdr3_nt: TGCGCCAGCAGCCAAGAGTGGAGCGGGTTTTACAATGAGCAGTTCTTC
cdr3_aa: CASSQEWSGFYNEQFF

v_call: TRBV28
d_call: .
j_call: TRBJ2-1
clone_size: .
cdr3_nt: TGTGCCAGCACGCCGAACCACAATGAGCAGTTCTTC
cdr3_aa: CASTPNHNEQFF

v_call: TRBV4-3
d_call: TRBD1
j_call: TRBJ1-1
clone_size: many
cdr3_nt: TGCGCCAGCAGCCGGGACAGGGTAACTGAAGCTTTCTTT
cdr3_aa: CASSRDRVTEAFF

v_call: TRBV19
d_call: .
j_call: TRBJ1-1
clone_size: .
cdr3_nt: TGTGCCAGTAGTACACCTCGCGGCGCGAACACTGAAGCTTTCTTT
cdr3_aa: CASSTPRGANTEAFF

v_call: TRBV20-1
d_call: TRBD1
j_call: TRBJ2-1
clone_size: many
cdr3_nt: TGCAGTGCTGCCCGGGACAGGGGGCGCCCAAATGAGCAGTTCTTC
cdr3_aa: CSAARDRGRPNEQFF

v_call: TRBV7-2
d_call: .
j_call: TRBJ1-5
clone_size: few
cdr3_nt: TGTGCCAGCAGCCCGGGTAGGTTTTCCAATCAGCCCCAGCATTTT
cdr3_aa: CASSPGRFSNQPQHF

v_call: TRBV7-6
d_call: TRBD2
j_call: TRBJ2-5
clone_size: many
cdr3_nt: TGTGCCAGCAGCCTCACTGCGGGACTAGTGGAGACCCAGTACTTC
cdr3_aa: CASSLTAGLVETQYF

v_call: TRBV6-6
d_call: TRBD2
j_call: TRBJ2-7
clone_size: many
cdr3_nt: TGTGCCAGCAGCCCACTAGCGGGACGCGAGCAGTACTTC
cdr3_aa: CASSPLAGREQYF

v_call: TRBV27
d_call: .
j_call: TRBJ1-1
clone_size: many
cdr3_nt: TGTGCCAGCGCCTCGACAGGGAACACTGAAGCTTTCTTT
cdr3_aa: CASASTGNTEAFF

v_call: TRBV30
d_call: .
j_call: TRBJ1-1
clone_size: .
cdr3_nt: TGTGCCTGGAAGAGGAGCGAGAACACTGAAGCTTTCTTT
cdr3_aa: CAWKRSENTEAFF